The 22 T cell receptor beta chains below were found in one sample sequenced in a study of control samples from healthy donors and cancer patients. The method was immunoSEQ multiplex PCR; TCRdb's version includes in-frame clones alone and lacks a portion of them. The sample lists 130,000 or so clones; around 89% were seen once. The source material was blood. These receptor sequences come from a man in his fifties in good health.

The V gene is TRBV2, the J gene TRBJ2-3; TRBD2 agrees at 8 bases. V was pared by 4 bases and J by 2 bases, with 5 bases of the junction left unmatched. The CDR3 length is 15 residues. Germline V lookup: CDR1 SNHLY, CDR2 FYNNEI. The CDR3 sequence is CASSGAGASTDTQYF. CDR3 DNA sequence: TGTGCCAGCAGTGGAGCGGGGGCCTCCACAGATACGCAGTATTTT. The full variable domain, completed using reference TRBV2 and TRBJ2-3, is EPEVTQTPSHQVTQMGQEVILRCVPISNHLYFYWYRQILGQKVEFLVSFYNNEISEKSEIFDDQFSVERPDGSNFTLKIRSTKLEDSAMYFCASSGAGASTDTQYFGPGTRLTVL.

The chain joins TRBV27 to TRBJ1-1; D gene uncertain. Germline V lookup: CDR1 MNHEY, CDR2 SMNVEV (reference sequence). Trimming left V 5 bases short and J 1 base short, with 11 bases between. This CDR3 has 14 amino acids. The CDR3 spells CASSRFLGNTEAFF. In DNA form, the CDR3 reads TGTGCCAGCAGTCGATTCCTGGGGAACACTGAAGCTTTCTTT.

Written as DNA, the CDR3 is TGTGCCAGTAGTACCATCGACAGTTCTGGAAATCAGCCCCAGCATTTT. Encoded protein: CASSTIDSSGNQPQHF. This chain links TRBV19 with TRBJ1-5, with D perhaps TRBD1 (5 bases). The germline V gene has CDR1 LNHDA and CDR2 SQIVND (reference sequence). Trimming stripped 4 bases from V and 4 bases from J, with 17 bases between. The CDR3 runs 16 residues.

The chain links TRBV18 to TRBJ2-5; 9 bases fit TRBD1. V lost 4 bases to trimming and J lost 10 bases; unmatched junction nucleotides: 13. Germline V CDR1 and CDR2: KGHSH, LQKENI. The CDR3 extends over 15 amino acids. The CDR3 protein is CASSLGQGASRGQYF. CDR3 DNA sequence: TGTGCCAGCTCACTGGGACAGGGTGCCTCAAGGGGCCAGTACTTC.

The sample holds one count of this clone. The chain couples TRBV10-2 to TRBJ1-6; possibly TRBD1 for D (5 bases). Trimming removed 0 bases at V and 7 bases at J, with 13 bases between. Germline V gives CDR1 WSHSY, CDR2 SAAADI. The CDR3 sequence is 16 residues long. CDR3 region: CASSESTGRWNSPLHF. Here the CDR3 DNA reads TGCGCCAGCAGTGAGTCGACGGGACGCTGGAATTCACCCCTCCACTTT.

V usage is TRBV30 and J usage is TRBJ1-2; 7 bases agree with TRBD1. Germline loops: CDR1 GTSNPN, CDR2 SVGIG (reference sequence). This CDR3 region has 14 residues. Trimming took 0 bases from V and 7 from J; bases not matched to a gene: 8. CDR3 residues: CAWSVPGRGAGYTF. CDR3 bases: TGTGCCTGGAGTGTACCAGGCAGGGGGGCTGGCTACACCTTC.

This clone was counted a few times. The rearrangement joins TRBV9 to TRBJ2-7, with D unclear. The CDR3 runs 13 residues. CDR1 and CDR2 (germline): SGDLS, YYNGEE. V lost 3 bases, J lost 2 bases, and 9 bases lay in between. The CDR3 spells CASSGYDTYEQYF. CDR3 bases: TGTGCCAGCAGCGGATACGATACCTACGAGCAGTACTTC.

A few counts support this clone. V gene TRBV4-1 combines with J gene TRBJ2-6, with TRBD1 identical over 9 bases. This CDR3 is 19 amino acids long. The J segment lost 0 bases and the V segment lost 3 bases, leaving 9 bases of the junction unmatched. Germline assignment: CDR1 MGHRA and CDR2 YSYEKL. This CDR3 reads CASSQDGTGLFSGANVLTF. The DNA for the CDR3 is TGCGCCAGCAGCCAGGACGGGACAGGGCTGTTCTCTGGGGCCAACGTCCTGACTTTC.

The CDR3 loop reads CASSPGVSSEGGYTF. The CDR3 DNA is TGTGCCAGCTCACCCGGGGTATCGTCGGAGGGTGGCTACACCTTC. J is TRBJ1-2 and V is TRBV18, with unresolved D. The V end was cut by 3 bases, the J end by 7 bases, with 18 bases between. The CDR3 runs to 15 residues. From germline, CDR1 is KGHSH and CDR2 LQKENI.

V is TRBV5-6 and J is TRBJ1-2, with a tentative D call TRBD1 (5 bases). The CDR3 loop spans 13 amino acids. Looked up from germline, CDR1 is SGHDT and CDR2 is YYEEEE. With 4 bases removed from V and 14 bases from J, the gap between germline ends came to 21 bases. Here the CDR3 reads CASSTRDPISTTF. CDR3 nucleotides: TGTGCCAGCAGCACCCGGGACCCTATTAGTACAACCTTC. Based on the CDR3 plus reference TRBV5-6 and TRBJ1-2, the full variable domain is DAGVTQSPTHLIKTRGQQVTLRCSPKSGHDTVSWYQQALGQGPQFIFQYYEEEERQRGNFPDRFSGHQFPNYSSELNVNALLLGDSALYLCASSTRDPISTTFGSGTRLTVV.

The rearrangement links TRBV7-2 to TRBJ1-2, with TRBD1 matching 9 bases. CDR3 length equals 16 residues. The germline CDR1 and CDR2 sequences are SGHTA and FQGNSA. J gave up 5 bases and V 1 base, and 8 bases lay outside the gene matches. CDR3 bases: TGTGCCAGCAGCTTAGTAACACAGGGGGCGAGGTATGGCTACACCTTC. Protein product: CASSLVTQGARYGYTF.

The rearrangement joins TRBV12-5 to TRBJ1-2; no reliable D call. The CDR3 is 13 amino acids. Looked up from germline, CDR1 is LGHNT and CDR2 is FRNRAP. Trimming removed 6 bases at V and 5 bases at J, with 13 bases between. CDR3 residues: CASGSSDGYGYTF. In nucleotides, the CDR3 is TGTGCTAGTGGCTCCAGTGATGGGTATGGCTACACCTTC.

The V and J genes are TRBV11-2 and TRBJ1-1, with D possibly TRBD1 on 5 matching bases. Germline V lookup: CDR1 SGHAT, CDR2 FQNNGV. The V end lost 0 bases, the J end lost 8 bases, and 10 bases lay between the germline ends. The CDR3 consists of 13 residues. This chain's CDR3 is CASSLDEAGEAFF. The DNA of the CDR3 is TGTGCCAGCAGCTTAGACGAGGCAGGGGAAGCTTTCTTT.

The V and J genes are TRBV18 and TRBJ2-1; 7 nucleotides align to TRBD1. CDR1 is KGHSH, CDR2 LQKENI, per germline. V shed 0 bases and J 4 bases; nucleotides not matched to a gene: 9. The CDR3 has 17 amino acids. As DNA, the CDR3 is TGTGCCAGCTCACCACCGGTCGGGACAGCCGTTTACAATGAGCAGTTCTTC. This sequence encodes CASSPPVGTAVYNEQFF.

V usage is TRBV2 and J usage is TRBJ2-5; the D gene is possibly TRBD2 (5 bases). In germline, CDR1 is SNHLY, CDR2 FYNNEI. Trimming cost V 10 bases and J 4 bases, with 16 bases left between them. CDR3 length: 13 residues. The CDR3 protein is CATDSTRGETQYF. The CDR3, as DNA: TGTGCCACCGACTCTACTAGAGGAGAGACCCAGTACTTC.

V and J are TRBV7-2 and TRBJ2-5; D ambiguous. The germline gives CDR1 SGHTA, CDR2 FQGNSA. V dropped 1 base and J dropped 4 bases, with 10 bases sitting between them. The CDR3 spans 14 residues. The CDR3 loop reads CASSLGLMVETQYF. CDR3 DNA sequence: TGTGCCAGCAGCTTAGGGCTGATGGTAGAGACCCAGTACTTC.

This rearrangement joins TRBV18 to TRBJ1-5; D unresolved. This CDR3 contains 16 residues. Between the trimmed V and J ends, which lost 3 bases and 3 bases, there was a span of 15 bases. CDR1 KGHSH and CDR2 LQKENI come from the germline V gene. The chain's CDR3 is CASSPGVTANNQPQHF. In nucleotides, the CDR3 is TGTGCCAGCTCACCTGGTGTAACAGCAAACAATCAGCCCCAGCATTTT.

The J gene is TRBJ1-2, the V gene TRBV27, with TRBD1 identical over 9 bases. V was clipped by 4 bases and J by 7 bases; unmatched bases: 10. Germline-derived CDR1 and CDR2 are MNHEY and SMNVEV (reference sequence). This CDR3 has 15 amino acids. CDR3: CASSWDGTGNAGYTF. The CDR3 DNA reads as TGTGCCAGCAGTTGGGACGGGACAGGGAATGCTGGCTACACCTTC.

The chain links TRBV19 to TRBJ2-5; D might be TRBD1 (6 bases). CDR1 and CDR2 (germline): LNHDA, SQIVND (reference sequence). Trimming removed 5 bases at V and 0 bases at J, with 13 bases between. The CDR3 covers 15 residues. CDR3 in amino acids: CASSFKGEYQETQYF. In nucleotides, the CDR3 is TGTGCCAGTAGTTTTAAGGGGGAGTACCAAGAGACCCAGTACTTC. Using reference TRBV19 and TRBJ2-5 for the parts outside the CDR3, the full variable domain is DGGITQSPKYLFRKEGQNVTLSCEQNLNHDAMYWYRQDPGQGLRLIYYSQIVNDFQKGDIAEGYSVSREKKESFPLTVTSAQKNPTAFYLCASSFKGEYQETQYFGPGTRLLVL.

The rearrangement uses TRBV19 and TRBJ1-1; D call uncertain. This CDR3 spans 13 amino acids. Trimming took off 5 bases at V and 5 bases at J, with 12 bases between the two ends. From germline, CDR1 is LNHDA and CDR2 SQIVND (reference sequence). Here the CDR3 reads CASSLGSGTEAFF. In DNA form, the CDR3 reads TGTGCCAGTAGTCTCGGTTCGGGGACTGAAGCTTTCTTT. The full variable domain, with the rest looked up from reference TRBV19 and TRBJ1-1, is DGGITQSPKYLFRKEGQNVTLSCEQNLNHDAMYWYRQDPGQGLRLIYYSQIVNDFQKGDIAEGYSVSREKKESFPLTVTSAQKNPTAFYLCASSLGSGTEAFFGQGTRLTVV.

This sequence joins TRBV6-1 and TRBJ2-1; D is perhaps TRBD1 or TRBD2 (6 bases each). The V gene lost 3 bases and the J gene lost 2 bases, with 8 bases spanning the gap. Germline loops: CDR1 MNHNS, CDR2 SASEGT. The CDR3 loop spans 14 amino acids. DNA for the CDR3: TGTGCCAGCAGTGAGGGGGGCCCCTACAATGAGCAGTTCTTC. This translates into CASSEGGPYNEQFF.

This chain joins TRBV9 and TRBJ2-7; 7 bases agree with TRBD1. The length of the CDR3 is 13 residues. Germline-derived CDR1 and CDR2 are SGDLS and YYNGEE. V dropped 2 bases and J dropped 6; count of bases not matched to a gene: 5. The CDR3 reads CASSVTGQTEQYF. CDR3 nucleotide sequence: TGTGCCAGCAGCGTCACGGGACAGACCGAGCAGTACTTC.